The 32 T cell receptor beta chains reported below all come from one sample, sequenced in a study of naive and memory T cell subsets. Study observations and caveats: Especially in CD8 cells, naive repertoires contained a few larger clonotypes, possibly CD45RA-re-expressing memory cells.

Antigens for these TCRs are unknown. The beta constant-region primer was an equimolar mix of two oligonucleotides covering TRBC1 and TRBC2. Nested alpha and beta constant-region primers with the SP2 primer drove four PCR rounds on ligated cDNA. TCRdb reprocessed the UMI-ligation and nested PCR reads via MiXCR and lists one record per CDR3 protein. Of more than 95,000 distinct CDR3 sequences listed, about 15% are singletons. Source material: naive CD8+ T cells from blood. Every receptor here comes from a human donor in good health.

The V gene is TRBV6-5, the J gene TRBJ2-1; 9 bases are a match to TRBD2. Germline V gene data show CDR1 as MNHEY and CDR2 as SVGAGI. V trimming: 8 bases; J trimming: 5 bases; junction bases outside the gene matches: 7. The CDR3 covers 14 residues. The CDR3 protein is CASSSSGVHNEQFF. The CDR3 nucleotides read TGTGCCAGCTCATCTAGCGGGGTCCACAATGAGCAGTTCTTC.

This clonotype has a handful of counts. The CDR3 here is CASSPYTRGNTIYF. The CDR3 coding sequence is TGTGCCAGCAGCCCTTATACCCGTGGAAACACCATATATTTT. This chain links TRBV28 with TRBJ1-3; D gene uncertain. There are 14 residues in the CDR3. The germline V and J ends were trimmed by 6 bases and 3 bases, with 12 bases remaining between them. Germline V lookup: CDR1 MDHEN, CDR2 SYDVKM.

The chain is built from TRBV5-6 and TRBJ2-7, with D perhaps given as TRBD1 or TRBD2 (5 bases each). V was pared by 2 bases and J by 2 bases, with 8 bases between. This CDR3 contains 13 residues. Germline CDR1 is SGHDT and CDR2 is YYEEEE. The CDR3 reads CASSFLGAYEQYF. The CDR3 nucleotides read TGTGCCAGCAGCTTTTTGGGGGCCTACGAGCAGTACTTC. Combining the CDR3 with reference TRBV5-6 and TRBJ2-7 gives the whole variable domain DAGVTQSPTHLIKTRGQQVTLRCSPKSGHDTVSWYQQALGQGPQFIFQYYEEEERQRGNFPDRFSGHQFPNYSSELNVNALLLGDSALYLCASSFLGAYEQYFGPGTRLTVT.

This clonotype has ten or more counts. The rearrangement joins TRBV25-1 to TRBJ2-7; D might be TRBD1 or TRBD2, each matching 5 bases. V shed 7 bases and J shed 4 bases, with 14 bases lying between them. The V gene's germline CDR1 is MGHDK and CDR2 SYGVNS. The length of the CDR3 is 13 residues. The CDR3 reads CASTPGPKYEQYF. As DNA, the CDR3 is TGTGCCAGCACTCCGGGACCTAAGTACGAGCAGTACTTC.

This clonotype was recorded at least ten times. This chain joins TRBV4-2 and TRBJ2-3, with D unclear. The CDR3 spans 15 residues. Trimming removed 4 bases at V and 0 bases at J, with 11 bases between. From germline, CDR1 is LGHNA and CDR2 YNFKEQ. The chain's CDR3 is CASSRGPESTDTQYF. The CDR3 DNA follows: TGTGCCAGCAGCCGAGGTCCGGAAAGCACAGATACGCAGTATTTT.

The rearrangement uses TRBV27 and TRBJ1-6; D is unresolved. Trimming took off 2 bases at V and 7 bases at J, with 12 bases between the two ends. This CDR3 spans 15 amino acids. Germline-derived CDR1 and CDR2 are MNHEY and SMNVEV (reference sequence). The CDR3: CASSLQRDGNSPLHF. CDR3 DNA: TGTGCCAGCAGTTTACAGAGGGATGGCAATTCACCCCTCCACTTT.

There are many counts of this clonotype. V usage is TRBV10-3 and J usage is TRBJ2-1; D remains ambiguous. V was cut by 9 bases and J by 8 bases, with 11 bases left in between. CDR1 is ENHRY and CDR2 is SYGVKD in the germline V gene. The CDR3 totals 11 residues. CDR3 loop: CAIQEQDEQFF. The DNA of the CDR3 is TGTGCCATTCAAGAGCAGGATGAGCAGTTCTTC.

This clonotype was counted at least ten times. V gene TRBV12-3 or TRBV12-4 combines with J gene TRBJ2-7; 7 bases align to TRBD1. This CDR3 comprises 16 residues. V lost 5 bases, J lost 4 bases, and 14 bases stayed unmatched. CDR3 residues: CASSPAMGQQIYEQYF. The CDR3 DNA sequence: TGTGCCAGCAGTCCCGCGATGGGACAGCAGATATACGAGCAGTACTTC.

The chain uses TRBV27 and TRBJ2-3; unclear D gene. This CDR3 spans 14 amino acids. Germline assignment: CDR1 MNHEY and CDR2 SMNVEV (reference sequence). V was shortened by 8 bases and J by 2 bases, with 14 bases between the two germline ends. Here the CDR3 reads CASSPPGITDTQYF. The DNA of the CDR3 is TGTGCCAGCTCGCCGCCTGGGATCACAGATACGCAGTATTTT.

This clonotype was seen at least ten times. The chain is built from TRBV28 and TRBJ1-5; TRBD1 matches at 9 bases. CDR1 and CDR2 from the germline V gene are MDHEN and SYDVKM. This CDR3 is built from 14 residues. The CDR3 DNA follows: TGTGCGGTGGGCACAGGGGGCGGCAATCAGCCCCAGCATTTT. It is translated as CAVGTGGGNQPQHF.

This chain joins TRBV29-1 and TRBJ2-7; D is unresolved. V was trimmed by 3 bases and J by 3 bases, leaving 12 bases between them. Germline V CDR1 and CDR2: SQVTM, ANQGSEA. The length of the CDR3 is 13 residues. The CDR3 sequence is CSVEVGNYYEQYF. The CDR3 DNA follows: TGCAGCGTTGAGGTAGGGAACTACTACGAGCAGTACTTC.

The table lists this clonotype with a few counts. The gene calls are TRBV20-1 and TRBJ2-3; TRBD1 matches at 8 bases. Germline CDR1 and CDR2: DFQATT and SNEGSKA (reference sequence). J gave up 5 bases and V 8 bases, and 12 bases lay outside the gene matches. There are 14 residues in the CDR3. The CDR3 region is CSKTAGGAIDTQYF. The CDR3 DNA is TGCAGTAAAACAGCAGGGGGCGCGATAGATACGCAGTATTTT.

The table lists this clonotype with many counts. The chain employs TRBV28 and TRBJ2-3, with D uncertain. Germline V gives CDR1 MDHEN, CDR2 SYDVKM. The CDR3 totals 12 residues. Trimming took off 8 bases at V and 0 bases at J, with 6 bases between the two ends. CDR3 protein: CASGPSTDTQYF. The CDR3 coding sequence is TGTGCCAGCGGGCCCAGCACAGATACGCAGTATTTT.

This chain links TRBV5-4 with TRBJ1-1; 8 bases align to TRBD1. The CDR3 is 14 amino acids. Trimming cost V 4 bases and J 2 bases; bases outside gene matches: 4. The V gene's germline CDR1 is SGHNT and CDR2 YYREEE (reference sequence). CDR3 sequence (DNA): TGTGCCAGCAGCATGACAGGGGACAACACTGAAGCTTTCTTT. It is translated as CASSMTGDNTEAFF.

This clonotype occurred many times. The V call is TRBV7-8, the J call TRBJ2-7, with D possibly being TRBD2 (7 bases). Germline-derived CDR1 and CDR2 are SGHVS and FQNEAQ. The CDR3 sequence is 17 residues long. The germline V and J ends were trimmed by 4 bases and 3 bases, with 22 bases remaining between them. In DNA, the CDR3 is TGTGCCAGCAGCTCTTTCGAAGGGGGGGCGAGCGACTACGAGCAGTACTTC. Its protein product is CASSSFEGGASDYEQYF.

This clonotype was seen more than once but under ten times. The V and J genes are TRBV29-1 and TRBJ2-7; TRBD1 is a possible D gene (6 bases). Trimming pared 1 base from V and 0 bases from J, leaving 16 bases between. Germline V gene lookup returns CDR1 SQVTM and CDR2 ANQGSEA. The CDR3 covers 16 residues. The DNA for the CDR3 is TGCAGCGTTGAAGGTGAACTGGACAGCAACTCCTACGAGCAGTACTTC. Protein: CSVEGELDSNSYEQYF.

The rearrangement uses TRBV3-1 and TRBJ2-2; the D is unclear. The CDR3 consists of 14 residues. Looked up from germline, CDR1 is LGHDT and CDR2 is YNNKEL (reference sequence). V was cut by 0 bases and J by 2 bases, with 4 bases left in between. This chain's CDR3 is CASSQELNTGELFF. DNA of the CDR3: TGTGCCAGCAGCCAAGAACTCAACACCGGGGAGCTGTTTTTT.

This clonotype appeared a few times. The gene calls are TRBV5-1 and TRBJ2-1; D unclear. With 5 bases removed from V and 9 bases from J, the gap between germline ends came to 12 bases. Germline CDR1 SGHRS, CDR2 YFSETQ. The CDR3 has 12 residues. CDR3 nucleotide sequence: TGCGCCAGCAGGGATGAGAGTGGTGAGCAGTTCTTC. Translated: CASRDESGEQFF.

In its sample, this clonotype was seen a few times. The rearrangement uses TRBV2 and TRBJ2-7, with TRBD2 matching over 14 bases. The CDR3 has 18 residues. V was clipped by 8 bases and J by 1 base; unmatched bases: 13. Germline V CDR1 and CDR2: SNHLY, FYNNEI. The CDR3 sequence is CASEPGLAGDPDSYEQYF. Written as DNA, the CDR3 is TGTGCCAGCGAACCGGGACTAGCGGGAGATCCGGATTCCTACGAGCAGTACTTC.

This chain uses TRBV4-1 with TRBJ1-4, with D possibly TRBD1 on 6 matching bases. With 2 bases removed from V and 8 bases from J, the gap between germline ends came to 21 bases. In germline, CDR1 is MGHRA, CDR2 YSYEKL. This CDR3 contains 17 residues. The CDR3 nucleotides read TGCGCCAGCAGCCAACCCCACGGCGGGGGGGCCGGAGAAAAACTGTTTTTT. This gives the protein CASSQPHGGGAGEKLFF.

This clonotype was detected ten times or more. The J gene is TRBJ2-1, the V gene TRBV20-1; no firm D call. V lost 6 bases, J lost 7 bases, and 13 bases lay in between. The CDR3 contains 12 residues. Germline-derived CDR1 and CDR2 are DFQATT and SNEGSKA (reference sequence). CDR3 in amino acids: CSARPLGNEQFF. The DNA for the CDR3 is TGCAGTGCCCGCCCCCTTGGAAATGAGCAGTTCTTC.

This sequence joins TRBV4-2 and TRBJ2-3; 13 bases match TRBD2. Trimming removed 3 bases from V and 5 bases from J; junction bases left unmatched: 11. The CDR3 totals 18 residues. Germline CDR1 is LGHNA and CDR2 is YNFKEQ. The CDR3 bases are TGTGCCAGCAGCCAGAGACTAGCGGGAGGTCCACGGGGAGATACGCAGTATTTT. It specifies CASSQRLAGGPRGDTQYF.

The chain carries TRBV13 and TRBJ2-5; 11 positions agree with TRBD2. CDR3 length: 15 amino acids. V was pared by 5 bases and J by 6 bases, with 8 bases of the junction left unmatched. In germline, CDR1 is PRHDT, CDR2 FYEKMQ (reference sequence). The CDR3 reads CASSPLGLAEKTQYF. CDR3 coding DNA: TGTGCCAGCAGCCCCCTGGGACTAGCGGAGAAGACCCAGTACTTC.

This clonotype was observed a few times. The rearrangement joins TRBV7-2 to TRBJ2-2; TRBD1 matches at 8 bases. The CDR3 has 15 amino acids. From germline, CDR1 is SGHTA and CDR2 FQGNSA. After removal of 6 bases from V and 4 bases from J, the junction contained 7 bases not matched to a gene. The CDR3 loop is CASSPGGFSTGELFF. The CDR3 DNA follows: TGTGCCAGCAGTCCAGGGGGCTTTAGCACCGGGGAGCTGTTTTTT.

The CDR3 coding sequence is TGTGCCAGTAGTATAGGTAGTTGGGGCTCCTACAATGAGCAGTTCTTC. Translation: CASSIGSWGSYNEQFF. The chain employs TRBV19 and TRBJ2-1; D is undetermined. V was shortened by 1 base and J by 0 bases, with 10 bases between the two germline ends. The CDR3 has 16 residues. Germline values: CDR1 LNHDA, CDR2 SQIVND (reference sequence).

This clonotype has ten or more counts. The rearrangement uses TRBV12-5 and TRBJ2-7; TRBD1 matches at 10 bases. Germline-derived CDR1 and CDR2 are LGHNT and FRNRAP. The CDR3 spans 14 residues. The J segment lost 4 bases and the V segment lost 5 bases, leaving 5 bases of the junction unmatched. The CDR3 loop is CASGVTGGLYEQYF. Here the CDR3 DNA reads TGTGCTAGTGGTGTGACAGGGGGCTTGTACGAGCAGTACTTC.

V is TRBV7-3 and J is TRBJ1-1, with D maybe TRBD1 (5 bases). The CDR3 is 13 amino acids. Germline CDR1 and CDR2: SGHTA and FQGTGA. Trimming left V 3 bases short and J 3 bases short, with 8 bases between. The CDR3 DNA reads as TGTGCCAGCAGCTTCGGGGGTTACACTGAAGCTTTCTTT. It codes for CASSFGGYTEAFF.

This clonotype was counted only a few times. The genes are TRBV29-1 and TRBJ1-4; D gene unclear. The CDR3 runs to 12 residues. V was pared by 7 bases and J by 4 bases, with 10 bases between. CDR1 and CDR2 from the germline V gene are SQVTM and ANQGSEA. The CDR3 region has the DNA TGCAGCGCTGAGGAGGGTAATGAAAAACTGTTTTTT. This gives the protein CSAEEGNEKLFF.

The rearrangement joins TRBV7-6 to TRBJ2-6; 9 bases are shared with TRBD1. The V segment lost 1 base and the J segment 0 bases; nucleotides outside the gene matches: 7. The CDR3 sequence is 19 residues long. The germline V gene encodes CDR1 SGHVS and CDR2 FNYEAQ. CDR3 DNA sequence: TGTGCCAGCAGCTTAGGACCCGGGACAGGGCTCTCTGGGGCCAACGTCCTGACTTTC. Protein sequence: CASSLGPGTGLSGANVLTF.

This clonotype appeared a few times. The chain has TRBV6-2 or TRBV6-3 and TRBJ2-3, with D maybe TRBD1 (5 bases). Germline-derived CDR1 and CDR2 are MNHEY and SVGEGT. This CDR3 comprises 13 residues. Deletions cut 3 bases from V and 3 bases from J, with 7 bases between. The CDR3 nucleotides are TGTGCCAGCAGTTATCCAGGGACAGATACGCAGTATTTT. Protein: CASSYPGTDTQYF.

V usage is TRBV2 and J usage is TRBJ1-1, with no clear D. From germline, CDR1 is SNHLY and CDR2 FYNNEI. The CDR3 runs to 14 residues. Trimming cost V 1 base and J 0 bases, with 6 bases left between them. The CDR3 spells CASSEDSLNTEAFF. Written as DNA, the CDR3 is TGTGCCAGCAGTGAAGACAGCTTGAACACTGAAGCTTTCTTT. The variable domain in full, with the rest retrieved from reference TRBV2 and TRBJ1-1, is EPEVTQTPSHQVTQMGQEVILRCVPISNHLYFYWYRQILGQKVEFLVSFYNNEISEKSEIFDDQFSVERPDGSNFTLKIRSTKLEDSAMYFCASSEDSLNTEAFFGQGTRLTVV.

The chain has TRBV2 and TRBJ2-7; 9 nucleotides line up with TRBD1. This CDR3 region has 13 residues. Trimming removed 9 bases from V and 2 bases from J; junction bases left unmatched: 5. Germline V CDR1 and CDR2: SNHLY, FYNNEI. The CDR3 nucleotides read TGTGCCAGGGGGGACAGGGTGACCTACGAGCAGTACTTC. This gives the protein CARGDRVTYEQYF.